One T cell receptor beta chain is described in this entry. The antigen is not known. This sample stems from a study of long-term antiretroviral therapy in people with HIV. The assay used was immunoSEQ (version v3.0), run at survey level. Assay used: immunoSEQ multiplex PCR; TCRdb lists only in-frame clones, some missing. This sample has approximately 11,000 clones, with roughly 89% found just once. Sampling of each donor yielded at least one pre-ART PBMC sample and at least two post-ART PBMC samples. There were no participants with HIV treated outside the United States. Study outcomes and limitations: HIV repertoires showed narrower CDR3 length ranges than controls. Following ART, diversity rose but still fell short of transplant donor controls.

The source material was unsorted PBMCs, sampled 0.2 years before starting antiretroviral therapy. This sequence was found in a middle-aged woman with HIV.

In DNA form, the CDR3 reads TGTGCCAGCAGCTCGGGACAGCAGTTCTACGAGCAGTACTTC. This encodes CASSSGQQFYEQYF. This chain connects TRBV5-4 to TRBJ2-7; 7 nucleotides line up with TRBD1. This CDR3 contains 14 residues. The trim removed 3 bases at V and 3 bases at J, leaving 6 bases unmatched. CDR1 and CDR2 from the germline V gene are SGHNT and YYREEE (reference sequence).